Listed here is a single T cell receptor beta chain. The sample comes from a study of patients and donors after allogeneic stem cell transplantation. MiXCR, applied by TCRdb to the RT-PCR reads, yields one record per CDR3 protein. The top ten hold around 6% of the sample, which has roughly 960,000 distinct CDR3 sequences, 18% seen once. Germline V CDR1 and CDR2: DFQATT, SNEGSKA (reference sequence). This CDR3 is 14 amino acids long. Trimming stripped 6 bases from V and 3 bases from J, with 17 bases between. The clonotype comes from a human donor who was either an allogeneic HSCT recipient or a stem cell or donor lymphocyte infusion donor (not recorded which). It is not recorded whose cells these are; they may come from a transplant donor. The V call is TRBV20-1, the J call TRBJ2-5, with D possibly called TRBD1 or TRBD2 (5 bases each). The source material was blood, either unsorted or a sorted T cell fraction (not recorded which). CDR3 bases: TGCAGTGCCGGACGGGGCCCCTACGAAGAGACCCAGTACTTC. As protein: CSAGRGPYEETQYF.